One and the same sample provided the 19 T cell receptor beta chains below, sequenced in a study of shared clonotypes between healthy human individuals. TCRdb's copy holds only in-frame clones and misses some; the assay was immunoSEQ multiplex PCR. The sample comprises about 470,000 clones, roughly 83% of which are singletons, and less than 15% rests with the top ten. The sequenced material came from PBMCs. These receptors were taken from a woman aged 40-49 years in good health. Some clones in this sample may be carry-over from other donors' samples.

The chain couples TRBV5-1 to TRBJ2-7; possible D gene TRBD1, 6 bases. From germline, CDR1 is SGHRS and CDR2 YFSETQ. Deletions cut 4 bases from V and 2 bases from J, with 19 bases between. The CDR3 totals 16 residues. The DNA for the CDR3 is TGCGCCAGCAGCCTCGACCAGGGGACGCCAGCCTACGAGCAGTACTTC. It yields the protein CASSLDQGTPAYEQYF. The whole variable domain, remainder taken from reference TRBV5-1 and TRBJ2-7, is KAGVTQTPRYLIKTRGQQVTLSCSPISGHRSVSWYQQTPGQGLQFLFEYFSETQRNKGNFPGRFSGRQFSNSRSEMNVSTLELGDSALYLCASSLDQGTPAYEQYFGPGTRLTVT.

The CDR3 DNA reads TGTGCCTGGAGTTGGTCCCTGGACGATCAGCCCCAGCATTTT. Encoded protein: CAWSWSLDDQPQHF. The rearrangement joins TRBV30 to TRBJ1-5; D gene uncertain. Per germline, CDR1 GTSNPN and CDR2 SVGIG (reference sequence). The CDR3 covers 14 residues. Trimming left V 2 bases short and J 5 bases short, with 13 bases between.

This clone was observed a single time. The V and J genes are TRBV13 and TRBJ2-1, with D possibly TRBD1 on 7 matching bases. The CDR3 is 13 residues long. The ends were cut back, 5 bases at V and 9 bases at J, with 14 bases in the middle. The germline V gene encodes CDR1 PRHDT and CDR2 FYEKMQ (reference sequence). This chain's CDR3 is CASSHRGGSEQFF. CDR3 DNA: TGTGCCAGCAGCCACAGGGGAGGCTCTGAGCAGTTCTTC.

Points on this clone: Other nucleotide sequences in the sample specify the same CDR3. The chain couples TRBV4-1 to TRBJ2-1; unclear D gene. Germline assignment: CDR1 MGHRA and CDR2 YSYEKL. The CDR3 is 12 amino acids. Trimming removed 3 bases from V and 7 bases from J, with 7 bases in between. The CDR3 sequence is CASSQGRNEQFF. CDR3 nucleotide sequence: TGCGCCAGCAGCCAGGGTAGGAATGAGCAGTTCTTC.

This clone was recorded only once. The V gene is TRBV6-1, the J gene TRBJ2-2, with 8 bases identical to TRBD2. Germline CDR1 MNHNS, CDR2 SASEGT. The ends lost 7 bases at V and 0 bases at J; junction bases unmatched: 4. The CDR3 sequence is 15 residues long. This chain's CDR3 is CASKLGLANTGELFF. CDR3 nucleotide sequence: TGTGCCAGCAAACTGGGACTAGCGAACACCGGGGAGCTGTTTTTT.

This chain uses TRBV7-9 with TRBJ1-1, with a tentative D call TRBD1 (6 bases). Per germline, CDR1 SEHNR and CDR2 FQNEAQ (reference sequence). The CDR3 spans 15 residues. Trimming left V 7 bases short and J 1 base short, with 16 bases between. CDR3 residues: CASNEGGLWNTEAFF. Here the CDR3 DNA reads TGTGCCAGCAACGAAGGGGGGCTTTGGAACACTGAAGCTTTCTTT. The complete variable domain, with remaining parts taken from reference TRBV7-9 and TRBJ1-1, reads DTGVSQNPRHKITKRGQNVTFRCDPISEHNRLYWYRQTLGQGPEFLTYFQNEAQLEKSRLLSDRFSAERPKGSFSTLEIQRTEQGDSAMYLCASNEGGLWNTEAFFGQGTRLTVV.

The chain joins TRBV5-1 to TRBJ2-1; a possible D gene is TRBD2 (5 bases). Germline CDR1 SGHRS, CDR2 YFSETQ. Trimming removed 4 bases at V and 6 bases at J, with 14 bases between. The CDR3 extends over 14 amino acids. CDR3 in amino acids: CASSEDPRGNEQFF. As DNA, the CDR3 is TGCGCCAGCAGCGAGGACCCCCGGGGCAATGAGCAGTTCTTC.

This clone was seen ten or more times. V is TRBV5-4 and J is TRBJ2-2, with TRBD2 matching 12 bases. After removal of 5 bases from V and 3 bases from J, the junction contained 5 bases not matched to a gene. Germline V lookup: CDR1 SGHNT, CDR2 YYREEE (reference sequence). The length of the CDR3 is 16 residues. CDR3 region: CASRRLAGADTGELFF. The CDR3 DNA reads as TGTGCCAGCAGACGACTAGCGGGAGCGGACACCGGGGAGCTGTTTTTT.

DNA of the CDR3: TGTGCCAGTAGTACAAGGGACAGGGGACCGGATCAGCCCCAGCATTTT. Translated: CASSTRDRGPDQPQHF. V and J are TRBV19 and TRBJ1-5, with 10 bases identical to TRBD1. J gave up 5 bases and V 4 bases, and 8 bases lay outside the gene matches. CDR3 size: 16 residues. Germline V CDR1 and CDR2: LNHDA, SQIVND (reference sequence).

The rearrangement uses TRBV28 and TRBJ1-2, with D unclear. Deletions cut 2 bases from V and 5 bases from J, with 6 bases between. Germline V lookup: CDR1 MDHEN, CDR2 SYDVKM. This CDR3 is 12 amino acids long. In DNA form, the CDR3 reads TGTGCCAGCAGTTTAGTGCGTTATGGCTACACCTTC. Amino acids: CASSLVRYGYTF.

CDR3 DNA: TGTGCCAGCAGCCAAGGGACAGGGACGAACTCTGGGGCCAACGTCCTGACTTTC. It translates to CASSQGTGTNSGANVLTF. The J gene is TRBJ2-6, the V gene TRBV4-2, with TRBD1 matching 8 bases. In germline, CDR1 is LGHNA, CDR2 YNFKEQ. J was trimmed by 0 bases and V by 1 base; bases with no gene match: 5. This CDR3 contains 18 residues.

This chain connects TRBV5-1 to TRBJ2-6; TRBD1 agrees at 7 bases. J gave up 4 bases and V 0 bases, and 7 bases lay outside the gene matches. CDR1 and CDR2 (germline): SGHRS, YFSETQ. The CDR3 covers 17 residues. CDR3 DNA: TGCGCCAGCAGCTTGGGGACCACAGGGGCGGGGGCCAACGTCCTGACTTTC. It yields the protein CASSLGTTGAGANVLTF.

The chain employs TRBV7-2 and TRBJ2-3; the D gene could be TRBD1 or TRBD2 (6 bases each). Between the trimmed V and J ends, which lost 1 base and 5 bases, there was a span of 13 bases. This CDR3 spans 15 amino acids. Germline CDR1 SGHTA, CDR2 FQGNSA. The chain's CDR3 is CASSLVGGHGDTQYF. CDR3 in DNA: TGTGCCAGCAGCTTAGTAGGGGGGCACGGAGATACGCAGTATTTT.

This clone appeared a few times. V gene TRBV29-1 combines with J gene TRBJ1-2, with no clear D. Germline lookup yields CDR1 SQVTM and CDR2 ANQGSEA. This CDR3 is 10 amino acids long. Trimming pared 5 bases from V and 3 bases from J, leaving 4 bases between. In DNA form, the CDR3 reads TGCAGCGTTTATGACTATGGCTACACCTTC. Translating gives CSVYDYGYTF.

This sequence joins TRBV9 and TRBJ2-3, with 12 bases identical to TRBD1. The CDR3 runs 16 residues. With V trimmed by 0 bases and J by 6 bases, 5 bases remained unmatched. In germline, CDR1 is SGDLS, CDR2 YYNGEE. The CDR3 here is CASSVEGTGGRDTQYF. CDR3 bases: TGTGCCAGCAGCGTAGAAGGGACAGGGGGCAGGGATACGCAGTATTTT.

In its sample, this clone was seen a few times. The chain has TRBV28 and TRBJ1-1, with 7 bases that match TRBD1. The CDR3 loop spans 14 amino acids. Trimming took 6 bases from V and 5 from J; bases not matched to a gene: 9. Germline CDR1 and CDR2: MDHEN and SYDVKM. The CDR3 DNA reads as TGTGCCAGCAGCCGCGGACAGGAGAGGACTGAAGCTTTCTTT. Amino acids: CASSRGQERTEAFF.

This rearrangement joins TRBV5-4 to TRBJ1-2; maybe TRBD1 (5 bases). Between the trimmed V and J ends, which lost 3 bases and 1 base, there was a span of 16 bases. The CDR3 consists of 16 residues. The germline V gene has CDR1 SGHNT and CDR2 YYREEE (reference sequence). CDR3 nucleotide sequence: TGTGCCAGCAGCTACGCGTCGGGACTCTATAACTATGGCTACACCTTC. It translates to CASSYASGLYNYGYTF.

In this sample, this clone turned up a few times. The V call is TRBV5-4, the J call TRBJ1-1; D gene ambiguous. Trimming pared 0 bases from V and 3 bases from J, leaving 6 bases between. CDR3 length: 13 residues. From germline, CDR1 is SGHNT and CDR2 YYREEE (reference sequence). In DNA form, the CDR3 reads TGTGCCAGCAGCTTGGTCGGCTACACTGAAGCTTTCTTT. This encodes CASSLVGYTEAFF.

V and J are TRBV7-2 and TRBJ1-5; no definite D call. Trimming left V 5 bases short and J 7 bases short, with 12 bases between. The CDR3 runs to 13 residues. Germline V gene data show CDR1 as SGHTA and CDR2 as FQGNSA. CDR3 sequence reads: CASSRTVEQPQHF. The CDR3 coding sequence is TGTGCCAGCAGCCGCACAGTAGAACAGCCCCAGCATTTT.